Below are 7 T cell receptor beta chains sequenced from a single sample in a study of blood T cell repertoires in COVID-19. Produced via immunoSEQ multiplex PCR; TCRdb's table is partial and in-frame only. This table has 300,000 to 350,000 clones, 90% appearing once. The specimen was PBMCs or T cells enriched from blood (not recorded which). These receptors all stem from a woman aged 18-29 years with acute COVID-19.

CDR3 loop: CASSLDPLGEQYF. The CDR3 nucleotides read TGTGCCAGCAGCTTAGATCCCCTCGGCGAGCAGTACTTC. The V and J genes are TRBV11-2 and TRBJ2-7, with D uncertain. Trimming removed 0 bases from V and 6 bases from J, with 9 bases in between. The V gene's germline CDR1 is SGHAT and CDR2 FQNNGV. The CDR3 runs to 13 residues.

This chain joins TRBV19 and TRBJ1-1; D gene uncertain. The CDR3 is 11 residues long. Germline V gene sequence: CDR1 LNHDA, CDR2 SQIVND (reference sequence). Trimming took off 3 bases at V and 8 bases at J, with 7 bases between the two ends. CDR3 bases: TGTGCCAGTAGTATTGGTGAGGAAGCTTTCTTT. This gives the protein CASSIGEEAFF. Complete variable domain (other parts from reference TRBV19 and TRBJ1-1): DGGITQSPKYLFRKEGQNVTLSCEQNLNHDAMYWYRQDPGQGLRLIYYSQIVNDFQKGDIAEGYSVSREKKESFPLTVTSAQKNPTAFYLCASSIGEEAFFGQGTRLTVV.

The chain combines TRBV19 with TRBJ1-6; D not certain. The CDR3 length is 12 residues. Per germline, CDR1 LNHDA and CDR2 SQIVND (reference sequence). V was cut by 6 bases and J by 6 bases, with 6 bases left in between. As DNA, the CDR3 is TGTGCCAGTAGCGTACTTAATTCACCCCTCCACTTT. This codes for CASSVLNSPLHF.

The chain has TRBV9 and TRBJ1-1; D remains unclear. The CDR3 has 13 residues. Trimming took off 0 bases at V and 5 bases at J, with 8 bases between the two ends. CDR1 is SGDLS, CDR2 YYNGEE, per germline. CDR3: CASSVAPRTEAFF. The CDR3 coding sequence is TGTGCCAGCAGCGTAGCCCCGAGAACTGAAGCTTTCTTT.

The sample holds one count of this clone. The junction does not match germline at one end; this may be a read error. The chain joins TRBV27 to TRBJ2-7; 9 bases agree with TRBD1. CDR1 MNHEY and CDR2 SMNVEV come from the germline V gene (reference sequence). The length of the CDR3 is 16 residues. The CDR3 reads CASGLDPGTGIYEQYF. CDR3 DNA sequence: TGTGCCAGCGGTTTAGACCCCGGGACAGGGATATACGAGCAGTACTTC.

V gene TRBV28 combines with J gene TRBJ1-5; D might be TRBD1 (5 bases). Per the germline V gene, CDR1 is MDHEN and CDR2 is SYDVKM. The CDR3 length is 12 residues. V was pared by 7 bases and J by 6 bases, with 10 bases between. The CDR3, as DNA: TGTGCCAGCACAATTCAGGGTCAGCCCCAGCATTTT. It encodes CASTIQGQPQHF.

This sequence joins TRBV7-9 and TRBJ2-1; the match to TRBD1 covers 8 bases. Germline loops: CDR1 SEHNR, CDR2 FQNEAQ (reference sequence). The CDR3 has 17 amino acids. J was trimmed by 5 bases and V by 5 bases; bases with no gene match: 14. The CDR3 nucleotides are TGTGCCAGCAGCCCAGCCGACAGGGGAAATCTCAACAATGAGCAGTTCTTC. It specifies CASSPADRGNLNNEQFF.